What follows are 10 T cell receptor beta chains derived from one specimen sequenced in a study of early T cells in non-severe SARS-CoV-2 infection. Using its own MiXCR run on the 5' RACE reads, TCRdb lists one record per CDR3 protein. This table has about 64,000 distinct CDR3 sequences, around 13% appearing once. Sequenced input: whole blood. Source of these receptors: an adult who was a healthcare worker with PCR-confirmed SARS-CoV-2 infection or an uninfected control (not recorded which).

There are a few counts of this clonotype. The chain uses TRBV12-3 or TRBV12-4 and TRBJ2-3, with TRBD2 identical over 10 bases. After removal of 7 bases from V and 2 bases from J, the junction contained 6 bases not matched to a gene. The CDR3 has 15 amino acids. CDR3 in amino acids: CASTLTSGPTDTQYF. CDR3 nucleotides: TGTGCCAGCACCCTGACTAGCGGGCCCACAGATACGCAGTATTTT.

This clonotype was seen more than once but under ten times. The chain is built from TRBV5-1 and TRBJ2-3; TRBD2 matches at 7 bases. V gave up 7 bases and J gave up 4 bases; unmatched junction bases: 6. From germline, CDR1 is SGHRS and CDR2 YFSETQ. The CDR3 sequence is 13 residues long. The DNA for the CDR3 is TGCGCCAGCCGGGACTACGGCGCAGATACGCAGTATTTT. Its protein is CASRDYGADTQYF.

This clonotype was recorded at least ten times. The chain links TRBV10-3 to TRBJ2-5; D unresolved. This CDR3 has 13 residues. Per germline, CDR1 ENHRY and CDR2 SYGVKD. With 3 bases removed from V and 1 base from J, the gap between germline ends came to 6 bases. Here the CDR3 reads CAISDGAQETQYF. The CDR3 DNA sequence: TGTGCCATCAGTGATGGAGCCCAAGAGACCCAGTACTTC.

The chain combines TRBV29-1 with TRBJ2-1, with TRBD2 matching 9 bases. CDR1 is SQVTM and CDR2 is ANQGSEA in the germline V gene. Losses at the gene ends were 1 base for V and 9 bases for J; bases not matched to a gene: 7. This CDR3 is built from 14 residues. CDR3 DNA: TGCAGCGTTGAAGGAGCGGGGGGTGAAAGTGAGCAGTTCTTC. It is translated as CSVEGAGGESEQFF.

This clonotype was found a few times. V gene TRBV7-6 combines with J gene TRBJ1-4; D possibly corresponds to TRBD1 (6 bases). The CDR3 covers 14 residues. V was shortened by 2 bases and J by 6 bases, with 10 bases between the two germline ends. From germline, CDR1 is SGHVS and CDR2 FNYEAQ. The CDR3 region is CASSLYEGDEKLFF. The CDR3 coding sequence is TGTGCCAGCAGCTTATATGAGGGGGATGAAAAACTGTTTTTT.

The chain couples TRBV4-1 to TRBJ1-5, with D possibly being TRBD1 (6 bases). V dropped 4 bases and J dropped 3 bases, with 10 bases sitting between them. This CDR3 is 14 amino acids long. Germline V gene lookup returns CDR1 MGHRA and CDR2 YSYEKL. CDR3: CASSPDSLNQPQHF. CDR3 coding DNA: TGCGCCAGCAGCCCGGACAGTCTCAATCAGCCCCAGCATTTT.

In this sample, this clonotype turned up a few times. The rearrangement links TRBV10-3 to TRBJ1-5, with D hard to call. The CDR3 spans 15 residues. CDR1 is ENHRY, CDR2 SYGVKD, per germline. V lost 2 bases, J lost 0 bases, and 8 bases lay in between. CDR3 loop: CAISEAGDSNQPQHF. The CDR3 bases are TGTGCCATCAGTGAGGCTGGGGATAGCAATCAGCCCCAGCATTTT.

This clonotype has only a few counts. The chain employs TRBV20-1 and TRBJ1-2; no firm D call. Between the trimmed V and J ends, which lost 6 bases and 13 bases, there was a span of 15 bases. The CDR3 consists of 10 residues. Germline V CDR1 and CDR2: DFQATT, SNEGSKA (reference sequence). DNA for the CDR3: TGCAGTGCAAACATCCCTGGAGGCACCTTC. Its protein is CSANIPGGTF.

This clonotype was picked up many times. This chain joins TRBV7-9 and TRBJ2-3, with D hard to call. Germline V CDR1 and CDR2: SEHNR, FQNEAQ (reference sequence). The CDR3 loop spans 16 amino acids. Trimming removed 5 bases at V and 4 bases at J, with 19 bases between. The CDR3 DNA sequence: TGTGCCAGCAGCCTCCCGACCGACCTTTGGGCAGATACGCAGTATTTT. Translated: CASSLPTDLWADTQYF.

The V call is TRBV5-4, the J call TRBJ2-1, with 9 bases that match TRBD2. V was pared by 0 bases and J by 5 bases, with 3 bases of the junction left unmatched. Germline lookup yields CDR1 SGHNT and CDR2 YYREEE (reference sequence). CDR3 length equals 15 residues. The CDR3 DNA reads TGTGCCAGCAGCTTGGCCGGGACTAGCAACAATGAGCAGTTCTTC. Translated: CASSLAGTSNNEQFF.